The TCR beta chain described here comes from a study of blood T cell repertoires in COVID-19. Overall study: Acute and convalescent COVID-19 specimens originated in the United States, Italy and Spain. T cells, B-cell-depleted T cells, or PBMCs supplied cDNA or gDNA.

This CDR3 spans 16 amino acids. From germline, CDR1 is MNHEY and CDR2 SMNVEV (reference sequence). V lost 0 bases to trimming and J lost 4 bases; unmatched junction nucleotides: 1. Original data processing: The assay estimated nucleated cells by amplifying reference gene primers. Repertoires were generated with immunoSEQ multiplex PCR, while TCRdb's copy carries only in-frame clones and drops some. Clonal size and the V and J genes are those of that table, whereas D and trimming came from the DNA. The repertoire holds 220,000 or so clones, with about 85% as singletons. The table lists this clone with a few counts.

What was sequenced was peripheral blood. The V gene is TRBV27, the J gene TRBJ1-6; 9 nucleotides match TRBD1. This sequence was found in a man aged 45 to 65 who had recovered from COVID-19. CDR3 coding DNA: TGTGCCAGCAGTTTATCTGGACAGGGGTATAATTCACCCCTCCACTTT. Its protein is CASSLSGQGYNSPLHF.